The sequence of this T cell receptor beta chain was determined in a study of blood T cell repertoires in COVID-19 (dated by TCRdb to the early 2020s). General notes on the study: Samples covering the acute and convalescent phases of COVID-19 were provided by collaborators in the United States, Italy and Spain. The prospective study material was composed of cDNA or gDNA derived from T cells, B-cell-depleted T cells, or PBMCs. The repertoires were made available in a free public database intended to serve as a resource for research on the immune response to SARS-CoV-2. Where available, HLA class I and class II types were obtained from metadata supplied by the sample provider rather than from assay-based typing. Nearly every sample came with metadata listing a de-identified subject ID, COVID-19 status, age in years and sex. Subjects who had been exposed to COVID-19, were actively infected with it, or had recovered from it provided the deeply sampled blood TCRbeta repertoires that made up the dataset. The samples were drawn from the first 160 participants of the ongoing ImmuneRACE study and from roughly 1,300 subjects provided by 6 global collaborators.

For this clone: Its antigen remains undetermined. Per-nucleotide qualities are absent, and no much larger clonotype sits a single base away.

Collaborating institutions collected whole blood in K2EDTA tubes following their own protocols. For TCRbeta analysis, collaborators shipped samples in one of three forms: frozen whole blood, isolated PBMCs, or DNA extracted from either of those sample types. TCRbeta CDR3 regions were amplified from genomic DNA using the immunoSEQ Assay, a bias-controlled multiplex PCR. From the authors' description of their analysis: Within the assay, amplification of reference gene primers was used to estimate how many nucleated cells each sample contained. To quantify the absolute abundance of each unique TCRbeta CDR3 rearrangement, sequence reads were collapsed and filtered. For each sample, productive Simpson clonality was calculated by taking the square root of Simpson's diversity index across productive rearrangements. TCRdb took this table from immuneACCESS and kept in-frame rearrangements with V and J called. Such tables lack part of the clones; where checked against another copy, unresolved V genes explain under half of the gap, and the rest is unexplained. Clone size and V and J calls were adopted from that table, with D and trimming inferred from the DNA. The sample includes roughly 73,000 clones, with roughly 82% observed a single time. The ten largest clones represent less than 2% of the sample.

V is reduced by 6 bases and J by 3 bases, leaving a spacing of 16 bases between them. Reading the germline V gene (reference sequence) gives CDR1 SGHNT and CDR2 YYREEE. The CDR3 runs 15 residues from the cysteine to the phenylalanine. Solely the CDR3 DNA is kept, with 45 bases framed from the first base. Results the study describes overall, beyond this receptor: Clinical and demographic metadata were provided uncurated, with the amount varying by source and participant.

Here the chain combines TRBV5-4 and TRBJ2-1; tentative D gene TRBD2, with 7 bases matching. Sequencing was performed on peripheral blood. The origin of this receptor is a woman aged 55-69 years with acute or convalescent COVID-19. This receptor carries the CDR3 CASTPGGLLYNEQFF. At the DNA level, the sequence is TGTGCCAGCACCCCGGGGGGCCTTCTCTACAATGAGCAGTTCTTC.